This T cell receptor (beta chain) was documented in a study of T cells in Graves' hyperthyroidism and ophthalmopathy. Newly diagnosed hyperthyroidism, duration under 2 months, in patients aged 18 to 65. The study left out patients who had uncontrolled infection, other autoimmune disease, pregnancy or lactation. Diagnosing involved the use of clinical symptoms, serum thyroxine and TRAb, thyroid ultrasound and orbital computed tomography. Deletions cut 4 bases from V and 4 bases from J, with 15 bases between. Germline V gene data show CDR1 as MNHNS and CDR2 as SASEGT. The CDR3 runs to 15 residues. At least ten counts were recorded for this clonotype. RNA transcripts yielded amplified TCR beta CDR3 regions. With the HTBI primer set, the TCR CDR3 went through a first round of RT-PCR. TCRdb re-called the multiplex PCR reads with MiXCR, one entry per CDR3 protein. The sample has hundreds of thousands of distinct CDR3 sequences; over 10% are singletons.

The sequence derives from a woman under 30 with Graves' hyperthyroidism. This chain uses TRBV6-1 with TRBJ2-3; D gene unclear. Sequencing was carried out using blood. CDR3 sequence (DNA): TGTGCCAGCAGTGCGACCCGCTATAGTTCAGATACGCAGTATTTT. The encoded protein is CASSATRYSSDTQYF.